A single T cell receptor beta chain is shown here with its context. This clonotype was seen a handful of times. What this receptor recognizes is not known. No quality values exist for individual bases; no much larger clone is one base distant. Every donor was a healthy Caucasian. The twin cohort comprised three pairs of female monozygotic twins, all aged roughly 18 to 29 years. Positive isolation kits from Invitrogen were used to isolate the CD4+ and CD8+ T cell populations. The library was obtained by 5' RACE. The reads were generated on an Illumina HiSeq 2000. Template switching introduced a universal primer binding site; the final cDNA contained a unique molecular identifier, enabling accurate counting of TCR cDNA molecules. Specific primers in the conserved constant-segment region were used to synthesize first-strand cDNA for TCR alpha and beta chains. Each cDNA library was double barcoded, with a SMART-Mk sample barcode plus Illumina barcodes, to control for contamination. TruSeq adapter sequences along with Illumina sample barcodes were introduced in two successive PCR steps. The Illumina HiSeq platform was used with custom primers to sequence TCR alpha and beta cDNA libraries. In the source study's methods: Unique molecular identifiers were extracted from raw reads with MiGEC, and CDR3 positions were determined with MiXCR. For each individual, recombination models were inferred using an EM algorithm with the repgenHMM and IGoR tools. The analysis of shared clonotypes was done with the tcR package in R, with sharing normalized by the product of cloneset sizes. To study raw recombination free of thymic and clonal selection effects, out-of-frame nonproductive sequences were analyzed. The public reads were reanalyzed by TCRdb: fastp trimming at Q25, MiXCR alignment, in-frame beta chains only. Rows merge per CDR3 protein into single entries with the most common DNA and genes. The V and J calls reflect TCRdb's pipeline rather than the authors' work. In all, the sample holds 500,000 or so distinct CDR3 sequences, and approximately 15% of those were seen once. In total, the top ten clones hold around 0.57% of the sample.

This record comes from a study of identical twins (TCRdb year 2016). Regarding the complete study: TCR alpha and beta repertoires from monozygotic twins, unrelated adults of various ages and cord blood were deep-sequenced to test whether fetal clonotypes persist. Replicate twin experiments were performed at different times using different library preparation protocols to rule out contamination.

What the study reported, not specific to this receptor: Invariant T cells such as MAIT and iNKT could partly confound zero-insertion analyses, though diverse VJ usage argued against this for most clonotypes. Conclusions relied on cross-sectional statistical analysis, since the same donors could not be followed over many years. Recombination models systematically underestimated out-of-frame TCR alpha sharing in monozygotic twins but agreed with sharing between unrelated individuals. Compared with coincidental sharing between unrelated individuals, out-of-frame TCR alpha sequences shared between twins showed an excess of sequences with low generation probability. The excess sharing between twins in beta out-of-frame sequences was weaker because fewer shared sequences reduced the signal-to-noise ratio. Abundant cord blood beta clonotypes carried fewer insertions; young adult naive repertoires showed a weaker similar trend, while memory repertoires showed none.

The CDR3 covers 14 residues, taking in both the cysteine and the phenylalanine. The retained sequence is limited to the CDR3, 42 bases, with the frame set at the first base. The germline ends are 8 bases apart after V is trimmed by 4 bases and J by 1 base. CDR1 and CDR2 (SGHRS, YFSETQ) derive from the germline V gene. This sample also belongs to another study, concerning yellow fever vaccine responses in identical twins. As described in the second report: The authors reported that the T cell response to vaccination in identical twins appeared partly convergent and partly personalized. Focusing on identical twins, the study followed the T cell clones that responded to the vaccine, and did so with precision.

Source material: CD4+ T cells sorted from blood. The receptor was derived from a woman under 30 in good health. The chain is encoded by TRBV5-1 joined to TRBJ2-2; no D gene call is confident. At the DNA level, the sequence is TGCGCCAGCAGCATAGGACGGAACACCGGGGAGCTGTTTTTT. Translated, this is CASSIGRNTGELFF.